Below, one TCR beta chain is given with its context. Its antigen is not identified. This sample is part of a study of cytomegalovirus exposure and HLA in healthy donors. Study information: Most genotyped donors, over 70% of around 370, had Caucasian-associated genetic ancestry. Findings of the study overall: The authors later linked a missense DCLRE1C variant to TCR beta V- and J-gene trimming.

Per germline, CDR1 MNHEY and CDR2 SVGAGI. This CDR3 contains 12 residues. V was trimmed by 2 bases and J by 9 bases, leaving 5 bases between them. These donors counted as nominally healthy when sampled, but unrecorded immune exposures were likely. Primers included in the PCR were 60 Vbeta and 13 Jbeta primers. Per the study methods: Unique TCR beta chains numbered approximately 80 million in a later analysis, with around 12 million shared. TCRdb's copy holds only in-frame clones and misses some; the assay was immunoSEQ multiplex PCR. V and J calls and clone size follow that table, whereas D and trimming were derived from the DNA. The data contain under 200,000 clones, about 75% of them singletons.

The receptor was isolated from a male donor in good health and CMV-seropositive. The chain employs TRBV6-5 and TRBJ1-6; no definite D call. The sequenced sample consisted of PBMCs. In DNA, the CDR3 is TGTGCCAGCAGTTACGGAGTTTCACCCCTCCACTTT. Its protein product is CASSYGVSPLHF.